This entry lists 3 T cell receptor beta chains sequenced from one sample in a study of early T cells in non-severe SARS-CoV-2 infection (TCRdb year 2021). The method behind the library was 5' RACE. TCRdb records NextSeq 500 as the sequencer. TCRdb applied fastp at Q25 and MiXCR to the public reads, then kept only in-frame beta chains. For every CDR3 protein sequence, its rows merge into one entry that carries the most common genes and DNA. Counted in this sample were around 56,000 distinct CDR3 sequences; about 12% of them appeared once. The leading ten clones occupy roughly 8.8% of the sample. Sequencing used whole blood, obtained at baseline. These receptors all come from an adult who was a healthcare worker with PCR-confirmed SARS-CoV-2 infection or an uninfected control (not recorded which).

This clonotype showed up many times. The V gene is TRBV6-2 or TRBV6-3, the J gene TRBJ2-1, with D possibly matching TRBD2 (5 bases). Germline loops: CDR1 MNHEY, CDR2 SVGEGT. The V and J ends lost 10 bases and 8 bases respectively, with 18 bases between them. This CDR3 contains 13 residues. The CDR3 loop is CATSPGWADEQFF. The CDR3 DNA follows: TGTGCCACCAGCCCGGGATGGGCGGATGAGCAGTTCTTC.

The chain recombines TRBV5-1 with TRBJ2-1; possibly TRBD2 for D (6 bases). CDR3 length equals 16 residues. Germline values: CDR1 SGHRS, CDR2 YFSETQ. The germline V and J ends were trimmed by 2 bases and 2 bases, with 14 bases remaining between them. CDR3 in DNA: TGCGCCAGCAGCTTACCAGGGAGGTCCGCCTACAATGAGCAGTTCTTC. Its protein product is CASSLPGRSAYNEQFF.

This clonotype was seen ten or more times. The rearrangement links TRBV20-1 to TRBJ1-5; D not certain. This CDR3 spans 12 amino acids. Trimming shortened V by 6 bases and J by 5 bases, and 11 bases separated the two germline ends. Germline V gene data show CDR1 as DFQATT and CDR2 as SNEGSKA (reference sequence). The DNA of the CDR3 is TGCAGTGCCCTCGACAATTATCAGCCCCAGCATTTT. It translates to CSALDNYQPQHF.